This TCR beta chain was found in a study of T cells in Graves' hyperthyroidism and ophthalmopathy. Stable Graves' hyperthyroidism meant no ophthalmopathy progression within 18 months. Hyperthyroidism in the patients, aged 18 to 65, was newly diagnosed and under 2 months in duration. Clinical symptoms, serum thyroxine, TRAb, thyroid ultrasound and orbital computed tomography informed diagnoses. This clonotype has at least ten counts. The germline V gene has CDR1 SQVTM and CDR2 ANQGSEA. V shed 1 base and J 4 bases; nucleotides not matched to a gene: 10. The CDR3 is 16 residues long. Amplified regions were TCR beta CDR3 sequences from RNA transcripts. In the first-round RT-PCR of the TCR CDR3, the HTBI primer set was used. Each CDR3 protein gets one entry after TCRdb re-called the multiplex PCR reads with MiXCR. The table shows about 320,000 distinct CDR3 sequences, with 16% occurring only once.

The rearrangement joins TRBV29-1 to TRBJ2-1; TRBD2 matches 7 bases. The receptor was derived from a man younger than 45 with Graves' hyperthyroidism. Sequences were obtained from blood. CDR3 coding DNA: TGCAGCGTTGAAGTCTCGGAACTAGCGACATACAATGAGCAGTTCTTC. Translation: CSVEVSELATYNEQFF.